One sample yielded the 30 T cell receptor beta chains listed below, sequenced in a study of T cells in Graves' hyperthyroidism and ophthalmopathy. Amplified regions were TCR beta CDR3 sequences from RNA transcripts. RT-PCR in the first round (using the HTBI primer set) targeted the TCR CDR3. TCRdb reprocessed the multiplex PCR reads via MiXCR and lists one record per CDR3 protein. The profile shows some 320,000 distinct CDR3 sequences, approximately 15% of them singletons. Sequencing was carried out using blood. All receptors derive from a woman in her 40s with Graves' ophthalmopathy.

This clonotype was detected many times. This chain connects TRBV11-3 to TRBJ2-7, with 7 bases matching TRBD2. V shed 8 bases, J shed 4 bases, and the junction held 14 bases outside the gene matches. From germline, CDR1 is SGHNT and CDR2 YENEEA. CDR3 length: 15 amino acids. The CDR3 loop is CASSKSGTGIYEQYF. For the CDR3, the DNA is TGTGCCAGCTCCAAAAGCGGGACCGGGATTTACGAGCAGTACTTC.

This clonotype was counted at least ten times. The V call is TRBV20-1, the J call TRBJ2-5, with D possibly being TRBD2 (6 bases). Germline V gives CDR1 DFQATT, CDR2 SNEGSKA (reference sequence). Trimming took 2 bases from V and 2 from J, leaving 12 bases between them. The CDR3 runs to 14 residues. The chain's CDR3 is CSARLPGGQETQYF. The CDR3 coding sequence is TGCAGTGCTAGACTCCCCGGGGGACAAGAGACCCAGTACTTC.

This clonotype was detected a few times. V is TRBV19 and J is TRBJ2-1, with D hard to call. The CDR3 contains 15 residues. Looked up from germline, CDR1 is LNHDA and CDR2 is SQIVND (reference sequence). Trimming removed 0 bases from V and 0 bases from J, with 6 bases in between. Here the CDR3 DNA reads TGTGCCAGTAGTATAGATACAGTCTCCTACAATGAGCAGTTCTTC. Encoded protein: CASSIDTVSYNEQFF.

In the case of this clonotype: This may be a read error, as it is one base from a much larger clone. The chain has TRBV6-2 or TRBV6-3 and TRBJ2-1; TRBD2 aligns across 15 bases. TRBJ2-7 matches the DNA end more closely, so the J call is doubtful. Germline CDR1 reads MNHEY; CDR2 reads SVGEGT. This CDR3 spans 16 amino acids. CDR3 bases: TGTGCCAGCAGGCCTCGGGGACTAGCGGGAGGCAATGAGCAGTACTTC. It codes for CASRPRGLAGGNEQYF.

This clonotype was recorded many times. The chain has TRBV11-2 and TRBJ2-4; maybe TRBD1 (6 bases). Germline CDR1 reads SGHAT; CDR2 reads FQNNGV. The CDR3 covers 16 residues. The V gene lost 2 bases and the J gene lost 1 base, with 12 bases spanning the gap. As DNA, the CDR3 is TGTGCCAGCAGCTTAACAGGGTCGGGGGCCAAAAACATTCAGTACTTC. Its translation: CASSLTGSGAKNIQYF.

In DNA form, the CDR3 reads TGTGCCAGCAGCCATGATCGGGGGCCTTACGAGCAGTACTTC. Its translation: CASSHDRGPYEQYF. The chain is built from TRBV3-1 and TRBJ2-7; D may be TRBD1 or TRBD2 (6 bases each). V was pared by 3 bases and J by 4 bases, with 13 bases between. This CDR3 region has 14 residues. Germline CDR1 is LGHDT and CDR2 is YNNKEL (reference sequence).

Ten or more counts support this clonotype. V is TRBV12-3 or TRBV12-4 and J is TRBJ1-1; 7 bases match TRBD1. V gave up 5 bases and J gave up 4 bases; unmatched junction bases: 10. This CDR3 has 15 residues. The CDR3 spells CASSPRTGWSTEAFF. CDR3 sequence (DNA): TGTGCCAGCAGTCCCAGGACAGGTTGGAGCACTGAAGCTTTCTTT.

CDR3 bases: TGTGCCAGTACATTTGGTGAAAAACTGTTTTTT. Translating gives CASTFGEKLFF. The J gene is TRBJ1-4, the V gene TRBV19; D unclear. This CDR3 region has 11 residues. The V end was cut by 7 bases, the J end by 7 bases, with 7 bases between. CDR1 LNHDA and CDR2 SQIVND come from the germline V gene (reference sequence).

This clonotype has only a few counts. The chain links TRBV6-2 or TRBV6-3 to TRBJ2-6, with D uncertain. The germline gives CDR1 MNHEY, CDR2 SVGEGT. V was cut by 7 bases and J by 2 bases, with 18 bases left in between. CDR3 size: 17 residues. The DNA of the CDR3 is TGTGCCAGCAACCCGAGACGATCAGTCCCTGGGGCCAACGTCCTGACTTTC. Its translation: CASNPRRSVPGANVLTF.

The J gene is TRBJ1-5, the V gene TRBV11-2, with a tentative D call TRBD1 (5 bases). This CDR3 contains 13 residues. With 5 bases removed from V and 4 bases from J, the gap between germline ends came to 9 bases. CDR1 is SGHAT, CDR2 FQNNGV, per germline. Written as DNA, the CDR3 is TGTGCCAGCAGCCCATGGACAAATCAGCCCCAGCATTTT. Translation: CASSPWTNQPQHF.

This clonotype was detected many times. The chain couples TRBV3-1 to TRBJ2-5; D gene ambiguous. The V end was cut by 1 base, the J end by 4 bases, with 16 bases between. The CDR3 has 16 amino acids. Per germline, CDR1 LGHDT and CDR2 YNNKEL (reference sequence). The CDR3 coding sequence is TGTGCCAGCAGCCAAGGGCTGAACCACGACGTAGAGACCCAGTACTTC. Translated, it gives CASSQGLNHDVETQYF.

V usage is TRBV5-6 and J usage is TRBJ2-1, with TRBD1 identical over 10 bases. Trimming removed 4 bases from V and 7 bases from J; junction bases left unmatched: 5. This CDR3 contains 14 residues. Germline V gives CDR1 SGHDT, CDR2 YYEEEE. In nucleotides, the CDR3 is TGTGCCAGCAGCGCCCGGGACAGGGGTAATGAGCAGTTCTTC. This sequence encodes CASSARDRGNEQFF. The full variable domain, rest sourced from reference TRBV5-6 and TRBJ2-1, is DAGVTQSPTHLIKTRGQQVTLRCSPKSGHDTVSWYQQALGQGPQFIFQYYEEEERQRGNFPDRFSGHQFPNYSSELNVNALLLGDSALYLCASSARDRGNEQFFGPGTRLTVL.

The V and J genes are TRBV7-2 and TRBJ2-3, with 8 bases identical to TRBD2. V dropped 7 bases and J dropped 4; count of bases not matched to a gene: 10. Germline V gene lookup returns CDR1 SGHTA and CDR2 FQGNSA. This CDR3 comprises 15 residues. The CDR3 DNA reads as TGTGCCAGCACCCGTGAACCGGGGGGGGCAGATACGCAGTATTTT. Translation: CASTREPGGADTQYF.

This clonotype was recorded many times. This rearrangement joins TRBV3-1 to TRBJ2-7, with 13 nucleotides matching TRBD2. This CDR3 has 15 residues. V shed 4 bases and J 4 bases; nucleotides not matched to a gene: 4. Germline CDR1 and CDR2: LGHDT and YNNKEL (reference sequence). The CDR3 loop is CASSPGLAGTYEQYF. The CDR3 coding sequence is TGTGCCAGCAGCCCGGGACTAGCGGGGACATACGAGCAGTACTTC.

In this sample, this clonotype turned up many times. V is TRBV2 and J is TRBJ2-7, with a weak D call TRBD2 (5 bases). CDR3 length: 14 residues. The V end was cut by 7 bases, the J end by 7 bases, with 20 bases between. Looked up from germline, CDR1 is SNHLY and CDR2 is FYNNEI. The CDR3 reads CASTLIARRSEQYF. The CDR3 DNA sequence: TGTGCCAGCACCCTTATAGCGCGGCGATCTGAGCAGTACTTC. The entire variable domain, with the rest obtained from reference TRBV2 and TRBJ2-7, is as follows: EPEVTQTPSHQVTQMGQEVILRCVPISNHLYFYWYRQILGQKVEFLVSFYNNEISEKSEIFDDQFSVERPDGSNFTLKIRSTKLEDSAMYFCASTLIARRSEQYFGPGTRLTVT.

The CDR3 here is CAWSMDSNQPQHF. CDR3 bases: TGTGCCTGGAGTATGGATAGCAATCAGCCCCAGCATTTT. This sequence joins TRBV30 and TRBJ1-5, with D uncertain. The CDR3 length is 13 residues. Germline assignment: CDR1 GTSNPN and CDR2 SVGIG (reference sequence). V was trimmed by 2 bases and J by 0 bases, leaving 5 bases between them.

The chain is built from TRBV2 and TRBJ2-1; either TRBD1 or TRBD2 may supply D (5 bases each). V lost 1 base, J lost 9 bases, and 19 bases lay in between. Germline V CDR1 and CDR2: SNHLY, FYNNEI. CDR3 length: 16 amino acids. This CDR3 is CASSEDGAAGAGEQFF. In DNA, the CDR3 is TGTGCCAGCAGTGAAGATGGGGCGGCCGGGGCCGGTGAGCAGTTCTTC.

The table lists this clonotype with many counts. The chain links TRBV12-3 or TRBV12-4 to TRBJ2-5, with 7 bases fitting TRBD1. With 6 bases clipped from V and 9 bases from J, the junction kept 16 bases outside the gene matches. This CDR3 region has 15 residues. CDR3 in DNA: TGTGCCAGCAGGCGAACAGGGGACCCTCAGCAGGCCCAGTACTTC. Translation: CASRRTGDPQQAQYF.

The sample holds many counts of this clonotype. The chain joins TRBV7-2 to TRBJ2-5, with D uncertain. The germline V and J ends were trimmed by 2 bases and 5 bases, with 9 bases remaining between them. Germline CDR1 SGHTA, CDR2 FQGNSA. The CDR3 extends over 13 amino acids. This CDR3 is CASSLSFSETQYF. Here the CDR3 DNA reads TGTGCCAGCAGCTTATCATTCTCCGAGACCCAGTACTTC.

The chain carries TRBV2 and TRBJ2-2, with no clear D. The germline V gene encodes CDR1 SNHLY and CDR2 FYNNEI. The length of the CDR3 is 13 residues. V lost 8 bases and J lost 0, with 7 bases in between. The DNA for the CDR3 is TGTGCCAGCCGGGTCCCGAACACCGGGGAGCTGTTTTTT. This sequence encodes CASRVPNTGELFF.

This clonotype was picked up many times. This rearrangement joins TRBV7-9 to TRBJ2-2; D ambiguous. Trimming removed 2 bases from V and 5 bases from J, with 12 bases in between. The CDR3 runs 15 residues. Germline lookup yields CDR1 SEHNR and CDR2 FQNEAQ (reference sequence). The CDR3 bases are TGTGCCAGCAGCTTATCCCAGCTGAGGACCGGGGAGCTGTTTTTT. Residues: CASSLSQLRTGELFF.

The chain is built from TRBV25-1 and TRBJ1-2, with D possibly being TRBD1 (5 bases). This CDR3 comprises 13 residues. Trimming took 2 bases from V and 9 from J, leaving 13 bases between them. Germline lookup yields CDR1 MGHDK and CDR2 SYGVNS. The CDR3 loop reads CASSEGPGYSYTF. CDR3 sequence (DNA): TGTGCCAGCAGTGAAGGTCCAGGGTACAGCTACACCTTC.

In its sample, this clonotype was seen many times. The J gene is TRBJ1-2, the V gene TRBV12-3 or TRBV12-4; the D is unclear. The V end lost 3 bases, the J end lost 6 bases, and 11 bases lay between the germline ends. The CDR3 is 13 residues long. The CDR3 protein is CASSFPLWDGYTF. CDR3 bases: TGTGCCAGCAGTTTCCCCCTTTGGGATGGCTACACCTTC.

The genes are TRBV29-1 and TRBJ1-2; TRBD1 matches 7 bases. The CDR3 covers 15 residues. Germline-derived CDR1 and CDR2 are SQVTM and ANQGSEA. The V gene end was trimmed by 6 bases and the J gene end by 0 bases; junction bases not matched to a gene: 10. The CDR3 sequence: CSVKPGTAPNYGYTF. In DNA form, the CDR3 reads TGCAGCGTAAAGCCTGGGACAGCTCCTAACTATGGCTACACCTTC.

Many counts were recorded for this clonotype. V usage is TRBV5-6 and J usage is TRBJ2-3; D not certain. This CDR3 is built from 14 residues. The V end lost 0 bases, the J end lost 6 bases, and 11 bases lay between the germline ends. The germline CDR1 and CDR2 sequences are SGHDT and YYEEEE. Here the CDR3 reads CASSLAGPGDTQYF. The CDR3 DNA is TGTGCCAGCAGCTTGGCCGGCCCCGGGGATACGCAGTATTTT.

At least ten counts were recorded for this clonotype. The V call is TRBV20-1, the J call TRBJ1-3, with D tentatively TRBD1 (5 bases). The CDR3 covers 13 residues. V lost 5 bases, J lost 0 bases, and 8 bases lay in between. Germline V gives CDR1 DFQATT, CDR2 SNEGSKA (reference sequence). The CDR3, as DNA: TGCAGTGCTGGCCAGGGCTCTGGAAACACCATATATTTT. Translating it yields CSAGQGSGNTIYF.

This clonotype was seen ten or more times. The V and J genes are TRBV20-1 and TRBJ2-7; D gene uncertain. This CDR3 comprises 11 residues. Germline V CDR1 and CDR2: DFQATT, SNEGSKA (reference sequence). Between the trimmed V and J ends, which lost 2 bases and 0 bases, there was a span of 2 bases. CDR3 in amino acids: CSARFSYEQYF. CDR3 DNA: TGCAGTGCTAGATTCTCCTACGAGCAGTACTTC.

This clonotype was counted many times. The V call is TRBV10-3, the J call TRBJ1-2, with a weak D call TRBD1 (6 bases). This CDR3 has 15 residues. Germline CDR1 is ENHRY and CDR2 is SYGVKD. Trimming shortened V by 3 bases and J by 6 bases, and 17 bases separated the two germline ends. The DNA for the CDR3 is TGTGCCATCAGTGATTTGGGGGCCGGTCGTAATGGCTACACCTTC. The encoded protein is CAISDLGAGRNGYTF.

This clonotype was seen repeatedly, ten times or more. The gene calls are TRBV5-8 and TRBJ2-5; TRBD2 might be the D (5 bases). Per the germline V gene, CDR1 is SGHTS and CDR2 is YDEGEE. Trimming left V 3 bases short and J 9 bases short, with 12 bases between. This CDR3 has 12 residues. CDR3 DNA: TGTGCCAGCAGCTCGACCGGCGGGTCCCAGTACTTC. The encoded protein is CASSSTGGSQYF.

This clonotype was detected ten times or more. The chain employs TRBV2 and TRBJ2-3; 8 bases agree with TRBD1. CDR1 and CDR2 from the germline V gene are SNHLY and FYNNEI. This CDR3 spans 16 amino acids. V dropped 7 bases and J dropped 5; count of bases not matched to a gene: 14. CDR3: CASKRLKGQGRDTQYF. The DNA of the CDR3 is TGTGCCAGCAAAAGGTTAAAAGGACAGGGAAGAGATACGCAGTATTTT.